What follows are 2 T cell receptor beta chains derived from one specimen sequenced in a study of blood T cell repertoires in COVID-19. Sequencing was performed with immunoSEQ multiplex PCR; in TCRdb, only in-frame clones are kept and a portion is missing. The top ten clones hold around 8.6% of a sample with approximately 170,000 clones, approximately 86% of them seen once. What was sequenced was peripheral blood. Receptors were obtained from a man aged 45-65 years with active or convalescent COVID-19.

V is TRBV18 and J is TRBJ2-7; D possibly corresponds to TRBD1 (6 bases). CDR1 and CDR2 (germline): KGHSH, LQKENI. V gave up 6 bases and J gave up 6 bases, with 15 bases separating them. CDR3 length: 13 residues. The CDR3 DNA is TGTGCCAGCTCGAGCCTCTTAGGGGGCGAGCAGTACTTC. Translation gives CASSSLLGGEQYF.

The V and J genes are TRBV5-6 and TRBJ1-5, with TRBD1 as a possible D gene (5 bases). Trimming removed 0 bases at V and 2 bases at J, with 6 bases between. This CDR3 has 14 residues. CDR1 is SGHDT and CDR2 is YYEEEE in the germline V gene. The chain's CDR3 is CASSLGRGNQPQHF. The CDR3 DNA follows: TGTGCCAGCAGCTTGGGCAGGGGCAATCAGCCCCAGCATTTT.